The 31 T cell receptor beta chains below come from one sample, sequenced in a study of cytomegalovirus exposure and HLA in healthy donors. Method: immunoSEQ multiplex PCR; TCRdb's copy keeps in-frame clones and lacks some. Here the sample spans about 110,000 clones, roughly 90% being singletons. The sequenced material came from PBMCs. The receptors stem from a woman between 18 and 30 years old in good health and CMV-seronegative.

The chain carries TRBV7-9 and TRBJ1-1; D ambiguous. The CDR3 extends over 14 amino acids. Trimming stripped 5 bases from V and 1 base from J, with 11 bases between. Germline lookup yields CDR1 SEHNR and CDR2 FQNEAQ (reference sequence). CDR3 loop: CASSPSAGNTEAFF. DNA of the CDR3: TGTGCCAGCAGCCCCTCGGCGGGGAACACTGAAGCTTTCTTT.

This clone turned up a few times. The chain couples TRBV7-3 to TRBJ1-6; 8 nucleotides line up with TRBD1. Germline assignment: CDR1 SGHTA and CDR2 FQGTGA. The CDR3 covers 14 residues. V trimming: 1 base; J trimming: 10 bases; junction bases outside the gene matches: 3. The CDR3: CASSLSGQGSPLHF. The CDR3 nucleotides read TGTGCCAGCAGCTTAAGCGGACAGGGCTCACCCCTCCACTTT.

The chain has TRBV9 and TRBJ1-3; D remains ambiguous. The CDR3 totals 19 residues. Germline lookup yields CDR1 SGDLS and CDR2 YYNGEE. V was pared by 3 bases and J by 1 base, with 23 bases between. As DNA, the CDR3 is TGTGCCAGCAGCGCCTCACGGCTTAAGCCAGGATCATCTGGAAACACCATATATTTT. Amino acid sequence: CASSASRLKPGSSGNTIYF.

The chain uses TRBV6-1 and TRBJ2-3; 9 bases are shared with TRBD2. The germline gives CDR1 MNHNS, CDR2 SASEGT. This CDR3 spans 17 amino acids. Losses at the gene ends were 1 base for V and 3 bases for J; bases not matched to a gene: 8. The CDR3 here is CASSEGWAGGMTDTQYF. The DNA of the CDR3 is TGTGCCAGCAGTGAAGGTTGGGCGGGAGGGATGACAGATACGCAGTATTTT.

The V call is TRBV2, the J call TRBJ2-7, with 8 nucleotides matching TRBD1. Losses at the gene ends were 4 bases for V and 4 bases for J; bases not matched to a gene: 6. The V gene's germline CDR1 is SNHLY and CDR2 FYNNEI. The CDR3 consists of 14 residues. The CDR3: CASSGTGTQYEQYF. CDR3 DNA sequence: TGTGCCAGCAGTGGGACAGGGACCCAGTACGAGCAGTACTTC.

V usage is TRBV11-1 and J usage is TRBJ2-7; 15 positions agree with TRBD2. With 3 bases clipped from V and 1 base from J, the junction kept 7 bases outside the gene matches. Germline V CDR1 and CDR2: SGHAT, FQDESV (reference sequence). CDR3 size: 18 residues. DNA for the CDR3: TGTGCCAGCAGCTTCGGGACTAGCGGGAGGACGACATCCTACGAGCAGTACTTC. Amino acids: CASSFGTSGRTTSYEQYF.

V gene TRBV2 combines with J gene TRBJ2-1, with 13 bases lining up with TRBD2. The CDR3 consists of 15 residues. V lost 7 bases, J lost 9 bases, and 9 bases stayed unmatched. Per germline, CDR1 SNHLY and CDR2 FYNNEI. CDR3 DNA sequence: TGTGCCAGCACCCTACTAGCGGGGGGGCCGGCTGAGCAGTTCTTC. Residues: CASTLLAGGPAEQFF.

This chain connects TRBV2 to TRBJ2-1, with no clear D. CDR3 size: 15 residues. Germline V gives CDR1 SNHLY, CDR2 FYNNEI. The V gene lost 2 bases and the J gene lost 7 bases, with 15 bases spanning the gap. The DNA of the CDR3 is TGTGCCAGCAGTGAATTCTGGCTCCCAAGTAATGAGCAGTTCTTC. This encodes CASSEFWLPSNEQFF.

CDR3 region: CASSTGQGYEQYF. CDR3 DNA sequence: TGCGCCAGCAGCACCGGACAGGGCTACGAGCAGTACTTC. The gene calls are TRBV5-1 and TRBJ2-7; 8 bases fit TRBD1. Trimming at V came to 4 bases and at J to 3 bases, leaving 3 bases not matched to a gene. CDR1 SGHRS and CDR2 YFSETQ come from the germline V gene. This CDR3 has 13 residues.

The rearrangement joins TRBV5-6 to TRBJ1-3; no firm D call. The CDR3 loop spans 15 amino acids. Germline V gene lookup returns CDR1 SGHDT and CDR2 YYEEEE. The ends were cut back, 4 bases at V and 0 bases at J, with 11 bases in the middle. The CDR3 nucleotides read TGTGCCAGCAGCCGGTACCCCCTCTCTGGAAACACCATATATTTT. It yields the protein CASSRYPLSGNTIYF.

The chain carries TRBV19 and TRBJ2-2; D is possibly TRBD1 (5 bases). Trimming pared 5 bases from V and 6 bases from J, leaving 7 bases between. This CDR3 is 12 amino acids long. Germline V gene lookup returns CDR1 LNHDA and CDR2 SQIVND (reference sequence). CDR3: CASSPGPGELFF. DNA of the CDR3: TGTGCCAGTAGTCCAGGGCCCGGGGAGCTGTTTTTT.

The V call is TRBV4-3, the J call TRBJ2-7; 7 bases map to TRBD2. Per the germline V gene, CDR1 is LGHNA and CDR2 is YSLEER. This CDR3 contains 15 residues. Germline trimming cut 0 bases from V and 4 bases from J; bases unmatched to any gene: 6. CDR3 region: CASSQDLPGGYEQYF. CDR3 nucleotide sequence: TGCGCCAGCAGCCAAGATTTACCGGGGGGTTACGAGCAGTACTTC.

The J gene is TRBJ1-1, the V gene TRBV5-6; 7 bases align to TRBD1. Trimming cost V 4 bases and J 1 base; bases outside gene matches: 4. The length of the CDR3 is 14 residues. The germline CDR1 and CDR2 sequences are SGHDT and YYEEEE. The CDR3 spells CASSTGAGNTEAFF. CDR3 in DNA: TGTGCCAGCAGCACAGGGGCTGGGAACACTGAAGCTTTCTTT.

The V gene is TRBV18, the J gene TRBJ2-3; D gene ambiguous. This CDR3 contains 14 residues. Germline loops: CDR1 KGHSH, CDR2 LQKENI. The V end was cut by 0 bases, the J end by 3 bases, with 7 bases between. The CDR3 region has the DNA TGTGCCAGCTCACCACCGAGAGGTACAGATACGCAGTATTTT. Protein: CASSPPRGTDTQYF.

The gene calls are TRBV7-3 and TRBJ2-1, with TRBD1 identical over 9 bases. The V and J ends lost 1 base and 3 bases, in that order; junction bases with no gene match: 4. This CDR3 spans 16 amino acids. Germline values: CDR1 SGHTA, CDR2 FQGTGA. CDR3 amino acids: CASSLRGDRVYNEQFF. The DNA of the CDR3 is TGTGCCAGCAGCTTAAGGGGGGACAGGGTCTACAATGAGCAGTTCTTC.

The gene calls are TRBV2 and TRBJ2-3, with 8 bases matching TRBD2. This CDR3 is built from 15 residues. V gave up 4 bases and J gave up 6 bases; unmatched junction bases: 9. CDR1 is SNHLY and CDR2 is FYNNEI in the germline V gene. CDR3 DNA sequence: TGTGCCAGCAGTGGGGGGAGCGGGAGTTCTGATACGCAGTATTTT. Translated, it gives CASSGGSGSSDTQYF. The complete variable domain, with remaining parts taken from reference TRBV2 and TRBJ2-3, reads EPEVTQTPSHQVTQMGQEVILRCVPISNHLYFYWYRQILGQKVEFLVSFYNNEISEKSEIFDDQFSVERPDGSNFTLKIRSTKLEDSAMYFCASSGGSGSSDTQYFGPGTRLTVL.

Here the CDR3 reads CASSLGISYEQYF. In DNA, the CDR3 is TGTGCCAGCAGCTTAGGTATTTCCTACGAGCAGTACTTC. The V call is TRBV7-2, the J call TRBJ2-7; D uncertain. The CDR3 is 13 amino acids. Deletions cut 1 base from V and 1 base from J, with 5 bases between. The germline gives CDR1 SGHTA, CDR2 FQGNSA.

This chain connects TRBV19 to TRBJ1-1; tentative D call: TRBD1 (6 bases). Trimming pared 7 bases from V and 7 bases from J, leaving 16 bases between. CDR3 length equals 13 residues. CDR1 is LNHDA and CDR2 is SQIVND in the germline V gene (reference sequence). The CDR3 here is CASTYDPGDEAFF. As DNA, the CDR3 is TGTGCCAGTACCTACGACCCAGGGGATGAAGCTTTCTTT.

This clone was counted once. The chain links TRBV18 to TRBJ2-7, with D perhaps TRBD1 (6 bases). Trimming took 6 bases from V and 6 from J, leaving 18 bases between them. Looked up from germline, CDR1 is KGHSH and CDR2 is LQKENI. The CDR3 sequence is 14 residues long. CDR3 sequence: CASSQNRQGSEQYF. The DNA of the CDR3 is TGTGCCAGCTCCCAAAATCGGCAGGGGTCCGAGCAGTACTTC.

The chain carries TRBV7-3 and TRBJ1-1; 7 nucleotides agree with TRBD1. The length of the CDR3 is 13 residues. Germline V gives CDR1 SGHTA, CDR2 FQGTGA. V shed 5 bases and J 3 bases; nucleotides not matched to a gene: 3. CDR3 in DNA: TGTGCCAGCAGCGACAGGGTCGACACTGAAGCTTTCTTT. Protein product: CASSDRVDTEAFF.

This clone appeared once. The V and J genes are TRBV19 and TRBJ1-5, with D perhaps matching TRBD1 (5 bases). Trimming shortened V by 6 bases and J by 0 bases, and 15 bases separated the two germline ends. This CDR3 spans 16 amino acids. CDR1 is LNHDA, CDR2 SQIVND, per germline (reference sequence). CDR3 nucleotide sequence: TGTGCCAGTAGCCTCGGAAGGGGATATAGCAATCAGCCCCAGCATTTT. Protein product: CASSLGRGYSNQPQHF.

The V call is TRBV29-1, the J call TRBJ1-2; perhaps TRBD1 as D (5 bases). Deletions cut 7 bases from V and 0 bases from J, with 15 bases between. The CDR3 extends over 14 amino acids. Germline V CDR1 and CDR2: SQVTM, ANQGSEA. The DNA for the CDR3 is TGCAGCGCCTCACAGGAACCGCCTAACTATGGCTACACCTTC. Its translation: CSASQEPPNYGYTF.

The CDR3 DNA sequence: TGTGCCATCGCGGCGACCCATCTGGGGCAGTACTTC. It codes for CAIAATHLGQYF. The chain couples TRBV10-3 to TRBJ2-7; D not resolved. The germline V gene has CDR1 ENHRY and CDR2 SYGVKD. This CDR3 comprises 12 residues. Trimming left V 8 bases short and J 9 bases short, with 17 bases between.

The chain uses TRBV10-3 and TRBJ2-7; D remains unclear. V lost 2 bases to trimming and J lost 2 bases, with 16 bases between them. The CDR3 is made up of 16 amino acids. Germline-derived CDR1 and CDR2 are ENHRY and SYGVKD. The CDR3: CAISELVTHKTYEQYF. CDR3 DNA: TGTGCCATCAGTGAGCTAGTCACTCATAAAACCTACGAGCAGTACTTC.

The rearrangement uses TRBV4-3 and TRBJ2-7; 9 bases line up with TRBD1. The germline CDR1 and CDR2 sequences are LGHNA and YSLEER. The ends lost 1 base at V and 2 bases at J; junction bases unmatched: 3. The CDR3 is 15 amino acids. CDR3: CASSQGRQGAYEQYF. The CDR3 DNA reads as TGCGCCAGCAGCCAAGGCCGACAGGGGGCCTACGAGCAGTACTTC.

The DNA for the CDR3 is TGTGCCAGCAGTTCGCGACTAGCGGGGCCGACCTACGAGCAGTACTTC. This sequence encodes CASSSRLAGPTYEQYF. The genes are TRBV28 and TRBJ2-7, with 11 bases identical to TRBD2. Germline CDR1 and CDR2: MDHEN and SYDVKM. CDR3 size: 16 residues. Germline trimming cut 4 bases from V and 2 bases from J; bases unmatched to any gene: 7.

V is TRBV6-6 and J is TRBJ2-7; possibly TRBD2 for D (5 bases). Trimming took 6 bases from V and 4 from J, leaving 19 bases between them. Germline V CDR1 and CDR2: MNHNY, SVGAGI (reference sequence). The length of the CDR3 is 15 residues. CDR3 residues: CASSPRADELYEQYF. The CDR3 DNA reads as TGTGCCAGCAGCCCGCGAGCGGACGAACTTTACGAGCAGTACTTC.

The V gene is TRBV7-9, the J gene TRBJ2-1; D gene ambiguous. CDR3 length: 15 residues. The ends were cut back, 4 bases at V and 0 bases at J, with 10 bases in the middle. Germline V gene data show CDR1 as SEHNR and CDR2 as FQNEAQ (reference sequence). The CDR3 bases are TGTGCCAGCAGCTCTACTACGGGCTCCTACAATGAGCAGTTCTTC. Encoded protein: CASSSTTGSYNEQFF.

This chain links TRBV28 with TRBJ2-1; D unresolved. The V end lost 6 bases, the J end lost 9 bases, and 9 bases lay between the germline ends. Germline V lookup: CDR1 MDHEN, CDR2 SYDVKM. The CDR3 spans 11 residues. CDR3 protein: CASSSGFEQFF. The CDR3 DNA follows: TGTGCCAGCAGCTCCGGTTTTGAGCAGTTCTTC.

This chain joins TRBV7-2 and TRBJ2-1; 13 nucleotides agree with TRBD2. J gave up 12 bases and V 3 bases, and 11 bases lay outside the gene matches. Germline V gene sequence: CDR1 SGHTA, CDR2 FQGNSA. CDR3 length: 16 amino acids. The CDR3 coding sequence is TGTGCCAGCAGCTTCAGAGCCGGGACTAGCGGGACCGGGCAGTTCTTC. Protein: CASSFRAGTSGTGQFF.

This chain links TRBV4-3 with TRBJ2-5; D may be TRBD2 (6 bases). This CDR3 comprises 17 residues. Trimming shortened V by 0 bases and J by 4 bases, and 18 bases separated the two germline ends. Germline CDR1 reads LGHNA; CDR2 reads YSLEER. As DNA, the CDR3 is TGCGCCAGCAGCCAAGATGTATTTGGCGGGACCGGAGAGACCCAGTACTTC. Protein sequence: CASSQDVFGGTGETQYF.